The rows below give T cell receptor beta chains drawn from one sample of a study of neoadjuvant anti-PD-1 for oral cavity cancer. Measured with immunoSEQ multiplex PCR; TCRdb has only the in-frame clones, and not every one. The sample includes about 68,000 clones, 70% to 90% of them seen just once. Sequencing was performed on PBMCs, taken after nivolumab (anti-PD-1) treatment. The source is a person aged 35-79 years with oral cavity squamous cell carcinoma. CDR3s include the opening cysteine and the closing phenylalanine or tryptophan. A D gene is named only where the DNA matches it firmly. The size of a clone is reported for some rows only, either as once, few or many, or as a class for expanded clones.

CDR3 protein	CDR3 DNA	clone size	J gene	D gene	V gene
CASSSIPRNTEAFF	TGTGCCAGCAGTTCCATCCCCAGGAACACTGAAGCTTTCTTT	once	TRBJ1-1	-	TRBV27
CASTLGRTLRDYEQYF	TGTGCCAGCACCCTCGGGCGGACTCTCCGTGACTACGAGCAGTACTTC	-	TRBJ2-7	-	TRBV11-3
CASSYYSSGRAYNEQFF	TGTGCCAGCAGTTACTACTCTAGCGGGAGGGCCTACAATGAGCAGTTCTTC	-	TRBJ2-1	TRBD2	TRBV27
CASSLEGQFYEQYF	TGTGCCAGCAGCTTAGAGGGACAGTTCTACGAGCAGTACTTC	-	TRBJ2-7	TRBD1	TRBV7-2
CASRTGSRQPQHF	TGTGCCAGCAGGACAGGTAGTCGGCAGCCCCAGCATTTT	-	TRBJ1-5	-	TRBV2
CASSFGTLNTGELFF	TGTGCCAGCAGTTTCGGGACTCTCAACACCGGGGAGCTGTTTTTT	-	TRBJ2-2	-	TRBV6-1
CATSIVDTQYF	TGTGCCACCAGCATAGTGGATACGCAGTATTTT	-	TRBJ2-3	-	TRBV15
CASSPERGSGYTF	TGTGCCAGCTCACCCGAGCGGGGCTCTGGCTACACCTTC	-	TRBJ1-2	-	TRBV18
CASRASMNTEAFF	TGTGCCAGCAGGGCCTCTATGAACACTGAAGCTTTCTTT	-	TRBJ1-1	-	TRBV6-1
CASSVGTEAFF	TGTGCCAGCAGTGTAGGCACTGAAGCTTTCTTT	-	TRBJ1-1	-	TRBV6-5
CASSRQQGGNTEAFF	TGTGCCAGCAGCCGCCAACAGGGAGGAAACACTGAAGCTTTCTTT	-	TRBJ1-1	-	TRBV7-9
CATSREGRETDTQYF	TGTGCCACCAGCAGAGAGGGGCGGGAGACAGATACGCAGTATTTT	-	TRBJ2-3	TRBD2	TRBV15
CASSYSDGYTF	TGTGCCAGCAGTTACTCTGATGGCTACACCTTC	-	TRBJ1-2	-	TRBV6-6
CASSWIGYEAFF	TGTGCCAGCAGTTGGATAGGTTATGAAGCTTTCTTT	-	TRBJ1-1	-	TRBV6-1
CASSLEVGLTEAFF	TGCGCCAGCAGCTTGGAGGTGGGTCTCACTGAAGCTTTCTTT	-	TRBJ1-1	-	TRBV5-1
CSVGRTGDTEAFF	TGCAGCGTTGGGCGGACAGGGGACACTGAAGCTTTCTTT	once	TRBJ1-1	TRBD1	TRBV29-1
CASSYSVAGTDTQYF	TGTGCCAGCAGTTACTCGGTAGCTGGCACAGATACGCAGTATTTT	-	TRBJ2-3	-	TRBV6-5
CASSTGPGSHEQFF	TGTGCCAGCAGTACGGGGCCGGGTAGCCATGAGCAGTTCTTC	few	TRBJ2-1	-	TRBV6-1
CASSEYWGTSYNEQFF	TGTGCCAGCAGTGAATATTGGGGGACCTCCTACAATGAGCAGTTCTTC	-	TRBJ2-1	-	TRBV6-1
CASRQPTSEAFF	TGTGCCAGCAGACAACCGACGTCCGAAGCTTTCTTT	-	TRBJ1-1	-	TRBV6-5
CASSIESGRGYEQYF	TGCGCCAGCAGCATCGAGAGCGGGAGAGGATACGAGCAGTACTTC	medium-sized	TRBJ2-7	TRBD2	TRBV5-1
CASSVTGGGYGYTF	TGTGCCAGCAGTGTCACAGGGGGCGGATATGGCTACACCTTC	-	TRBJ1-2	TRBD1	TRBV2
CASSPQSDRATEAFF	TGTGCCAGCTCACCACAAAGCGACAGGGCCACTGAAGCTTTCTTT	-	TRBJ1-1	TRBD1	TRBV18
CASSLKVGGGNEQFF	TGCGCCAGCAGCTTAAAAGTTGGCGGAGGCAATGAGCAGTTCTTC	-	TRBJ2-1	-	TRBV5-1
CASSYSERVKGYTF	TGTGCCAGCAGTTACTCGGAGAGGGTTAAAGGCTACACCTTC	-	TRBJ1-2	-	TRBV6-5